This TCR beta chain was captured in a study of beta chain features in type 1 diabetes. Study conclusions and caveats: Within each of all four CD4+ subsets, Type 1 diabetes patients had TCRB CDR3s that were moderately but significantly shorter. Within the patient group, naive, central memory and Treg TCRB repertoires appeared more similar to each other than within healthy donors.

Only a few counts were recorded for this clone. Its specificity is not known. The CDR3 contains 15 residues. Deletions cut 0 bases from V and 10 bases from J, with 16 bases between. Germline V CDR1 and CDR2: SGDLS, YYNGEE. cDNA synthesis used the whole RNA isolate, giving expressed TCRB sequences. Sequenced by immunoSEQ multiplex PCR; TCRdb stores in-frame clones only, minus some. In the table there are some 160,000 clones, 6.5% to 8.5% of which are singletons. This sequence originates from a woman in her late teens or twenties with type 1 diabetes. Input material: central memory CD4+ T cells from blood. This chain links TRBV9 with TRBJ2-2, with a weak D call TRBD1 (6 bases). CDR3 amino acids: CASSVGGGGPEELFF. DNA of the CDR3: TGTGCCAGCAGCGTAGGGGGTGGGGGCCCCGAGGAGCTGTTTTTT.